This T cell receptor beta chain emerged from a study of Ad26.COV2.S vaccination and SARS-CoV-2 variants. Study-level results: Comparability of non-spike TCR breadth was observed across vaccine and placebo recipients.

Libraries were prepared by immunoSEQ multiplex PCR; TCRdb keeps only in-frame clonotypes and omits some of them. In the table there are about half a million clones, roughly nine tenths of which are singletons. This clone has just a few counts. Its antigen remains unknown. Trimming at V came to 5 bases and at J to 6 bases, leaving 7 bases not matched to a gene. Germline CDR1 is MNHEY and CDR2 is SVGEGT. This CDR3 has 15 residues. Specified treatment: 19 received Ad26.COV2.S at low or high dose, single or two shots; about five received placebo; per-sample allocation not given. All samples were drawn on day 63, counting from the first vaccine or placebo injection.

V and J are TRBV6-2 or TRBV6-3 and TRBJ1-5, with 10 positions matching TRBD1. The sequencing used peripheral blood, collected in a trial of Ad26.COV2.S vaccine versus placebo. The TCR originated in a person aged 18-65 years who received the Ad26.COV2.S COVID-19 vaccine or a placebo. The CDR3 reads CASSTRDRGSQPQHF. The CDR3 DNA reads as TGTGCCAGCAGTACCCGGGACAGGGGTTCTCAGCCCCAGCATTTT.